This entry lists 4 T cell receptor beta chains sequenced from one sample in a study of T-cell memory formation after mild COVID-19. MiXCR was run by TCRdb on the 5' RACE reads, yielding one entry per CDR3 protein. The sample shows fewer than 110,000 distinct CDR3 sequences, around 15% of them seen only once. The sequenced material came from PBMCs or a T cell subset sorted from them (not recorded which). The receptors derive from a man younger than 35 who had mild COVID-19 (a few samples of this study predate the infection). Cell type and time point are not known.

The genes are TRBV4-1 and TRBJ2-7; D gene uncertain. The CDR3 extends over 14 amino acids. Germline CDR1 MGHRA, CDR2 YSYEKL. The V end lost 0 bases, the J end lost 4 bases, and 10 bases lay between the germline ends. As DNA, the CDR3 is TGCGCCAGCAGCCAAGAGACGACGGTGTACGAGCAGTACGTC. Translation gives CASSQETTVYEQYV.

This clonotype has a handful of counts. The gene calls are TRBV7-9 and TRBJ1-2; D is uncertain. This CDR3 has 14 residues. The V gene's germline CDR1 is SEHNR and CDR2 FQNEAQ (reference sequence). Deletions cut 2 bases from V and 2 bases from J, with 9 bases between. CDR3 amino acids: CASSLISGNYGYTF. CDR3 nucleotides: TGTGCCAGCAGCTTAATAAGCGGGAACTATGGCTACACCTTC. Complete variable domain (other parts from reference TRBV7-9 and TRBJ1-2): DTGVSQNPRHKITKRGQNVTFRCDPISEHNRLYWYRQTLGQGPEFLTYFQNEAQLEKSRLLSDRFSAERPKGSFSTLEIQRTEQGDSAMYLCASSLISGNYGYTFGSGTRLTVV.

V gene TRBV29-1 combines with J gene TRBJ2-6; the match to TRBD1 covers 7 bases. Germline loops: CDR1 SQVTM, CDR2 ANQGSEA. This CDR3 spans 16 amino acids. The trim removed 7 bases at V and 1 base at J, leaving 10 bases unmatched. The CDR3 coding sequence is TGCAGCGGACTAACGACAGGGCCGTCTGGGGCCAACGTCCTGACTTTC. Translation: CSGLTTGPSGANVLTF.

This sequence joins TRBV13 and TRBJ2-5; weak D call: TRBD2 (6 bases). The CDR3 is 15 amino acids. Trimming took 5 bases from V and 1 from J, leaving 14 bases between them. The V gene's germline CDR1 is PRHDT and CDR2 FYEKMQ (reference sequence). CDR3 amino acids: CASSLPGRGQETQYF. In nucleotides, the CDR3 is TGTGCCAGCAGCCTACCAGGGCGGGGCCAAGAGACCCAGTACTTC. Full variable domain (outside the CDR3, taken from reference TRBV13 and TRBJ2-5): AAGVIQSPRHLIKEKRETATLKCYPIPRHDTVYWYQQGPGQDPQFLISFYEKMQSDKGSIPDRFSAQQFSDYHSELNMSSLELGDSALYFCASSLPGRGQETQYFGPGTRLLVL.